This record looks at one T cell receptor (beta chain) sequence and its context. Its antigen target is currently unknown. Base-call qualities are not available, and no considerably larger clone is one nucleotide away. The time point label of this sample denotes: pretreatment peripheral blood. The cohort comprised around 31 patients with locally advanced or metastatic urothelial carcinoma treated at Memorial Sloan Kettering on a trial protocol. Peripheral blood mononuclear cells were collected pretreatment and during treatment, at between 1 and 8 total time points per patient. The Qiagen DNeasy Blood extraction kit was used to purify genomic DNA from total PBMCs and from tumor samples. PBMCs were collected pretreatment and during treatment and were isolated and stored as previously described. This specimen belongs to a study of PD-L1 blockade in urothelial cancer (TCRdb year 2017). The study in broad terms: All patients started therapy around 2014 and received atezolizumab 1,200 mg intravenously every 3 weeks. About 85% of the 29 patients were identified as males with urothelial cancer of bladder origin, and a prior smoking history was reported by 18 of 29 patients. An ECOG performance status of 0 or 1 was recorded for the patients, and 0 to 3 prior chemotherapy regimens had been received by the patients. Blood samples were analyzed at two time points: 3 weeks after treatment start (second dose) and 6 weeks after treatment start. Blood samples gave median yields of 141,255 T cells and 82,636 unique TCRs, along with a median clonality of around 0.075. An exploratory multi-omic analysis was conducted of the somatic, immune and clinical correlates of response to PD-L1 blockade with atezolizumab in urothelial cancer. Pretreatment tumor samples, along with matched peripheral blood serially collected before and after atezolizumab treatment, were subjected to TCR sequencing. Durable clinical benefit was defined as progression-free survival longer than 6 months, and TCR features were also tested against progression-free and overall survival. In the same patients who had TCR sequencing, pretreatment tumors also underwent whole exome sequencing and RNA sequencing. Durable clinical benefit was achieved by nine patients but not by the remaining 20. Pretreatment blood TCR-seq was available for 27 to 30 patients, at least one posttreatment blood collection was obtained for 25 or so patients, and tumor TCR-seq was available for 25 or so patients.

Each PCR received spiked-in synthetic TCR analog templates so that absolute template abundance could be estimated from read counts. TCRbeta CDR3 regions were amplified from genomic DNA with bias-controlled V and J gene primers using the immunoSEQ assay. Sequencing of rearranged TCRbeta segments was performed at approximately 20X coverage. Processing in the source paper ran as follows. Clustering was used to correct sequencing errors, and CDR3s were annotated against IMGT to assign V, D and J genes. Downstream analyses used only productive TCRbeta rearrangements, leaving out any out-of-frame or stop-codon sequences. To compute clonality, Shannon entropy was normalized by the log of the number of unique productive sequences and then subtracted from one. Fisher's exact test with Benjamini-Hochberg correction, using a cutoff of adjusted p below 0.01, was how clones that differed between time points or between blood and tumor were identified. The clones in this table, taken by TCRdb from immuneACCESS, are in-frame only. Not every clone is retained; where verified, under half of the shortfall comes from an unresolved V gene, and the cause of the rest is unknown. The V and J calls and clone size were taken over from that table, and D and trimming were inferred from the DNA. This sample comprises tens of thousands of clones, about 83% of them detected only once. The ten most abundant clones make up 13% to 15% of the sample.

Overall results and qualifications from the work: Because of the small sample size (n ≈ 30) and the many exploratory analyses performed, the results are intended to be regarded as hypothesis-generating. At 3 weeks after the start of treatment, tumor-associated TCR clones in peripheral blood had expanded more in patients with durable benefit (n of about 20, p = 0.022). Improved progression-free and overall survival was found to be associated with pretreatment peripheral blood TCR clonality below the median.

The sample consisted of PBMCs, taken around atezolizumab (anti-PD-L1) treatment. The receptor's source is a man aged 60 to 75 with urothelial cancer.

Here the CDR3 is given as CASSFGTGGYGYTF. The DNA sequence follows: TGTGCCAGCAGCTTCGGGACAGGGGGCTATGGCTACACCTTC. The chain employs TRBV11-1 and TRBJ1-2; TRBD1 lines up with 11 middle nucleotides. CDR3 length: 14 amino acids, cysteine to phenylalanine. Left in the record is the CDR3 DNA by itself, 42 bases read in frame from the first base. V is pruned by 3 bases and J by 4 bases, leaving 1 base of the junction without a gene match. CDR1 and CDR2 were assigned from the germline V gene (reference sequence) as SGHAT and FQDESV.